The 8 T cell receptor beta chains listed next were all sequenced from one sample in a study of OX40 agonist ivuxolimab in advanced cancers. The table came from immunoSEQ multiplex PCR; TCRdb's copy has only in-frame clones and leaves some out. The sample records some 57,000 clones, around 82% being singletons. The sample in question was CD4+ or CD8+ T cells sorted from blood, obtained in a trial of the OX40 agonist ivuxolimab. The receptor set was obtained from an adult with an advanced solid tumor such as melanoma, head and neck, liver or kidney cancer.

The J gene is TRBJ2-1, the V gene TRBV11-3; 10 bases are a match to TRBD2. V trimming: 4 bases; J trimming: 6 bases; junction bases outside the gene matches: 6. Germline V gives CDR1 SGHNT, CDR2 YENEEA. The CDR3 is made up of 15 amino acids. The CDR3 loop reads CASSSGLAVTNEQFF. In nucleotides, the CDR3 is TGTGCCAGCAGCTCTGGACTAGCGGTAACCAATGAGCAGTTCTTC.

The chain combines TRBV10-1 with TRBJ2-1, with TRBD2 as a possible D gene (6 bases). This CDR3 has 14 amino acids. The germline V gene has CDR1 WNHNN and CDR2 SYGVQD (reference sequence). V lost 3 bases and J 6 bases, leaving 12 bases between the germline ends. The CDR3 reads CASSDIRDSNEQFF. CDR3 nucleotides: TGCGCCAGCAGTGACATTCGGGACTCCAATGAGCAGTTCTTC.

The chain combines TRBV11-2 with TRBJ2-3, with D maybe TRBD2 (6 bases). Between the trimmed V and J ends, which lost 6 bases and 9 bases, there was a span of 19 bases. CDR3 length: 14 amino acids. Germline CDR1 and CDR2: SGHAT and FQNNGV. Written as DNA, the CDR3 is TGTGCCAGCAGTACAGCCGGGGAGGCGTCGACGCAGTATTTT. Translating it yields CASSTAGEASTQYF.

V usage is TRBV6-5 and J usage is TRBJ1-2; D possibly corresponds to TRBD1 (5 bases). Trimming took off 2 bases at V and 2 bases at J, with 9 bases between the two ends. The CDR3 has 14 residues. Germline CDR1 reads MNHEY; CDR2 reads SVGAGI. CDR3 nucleotides: TGTGCCAGCAGTTACAACCCAGGGAACTATGGCTACACCTTC. It yields the protein CASSYNPGNYGYTF.

V and J are TRBV7-9 and TRBJ1-2, with 8 bases aligning to TRBD1. The germline V gene has CDR1 SEHNR and CDR2 FQNEAQ (reference sequence). CDR3 length: 15 residues. V was clipped by 1 base and J by 6 bases; unmatched bases: 7. The DNA of the CDR3 is TGTGCCAGCAGCTTAGTTCTGTCAGGGGGCGATGGCTACACCTTC. Translation: CASSLVLSGGDGYTF.

V and J are TRBV28 and TRBJ1-5; TRBD1 matches at 9 bases. Germline V lookup: CDR1 MDHEN, CDR2 SYDVKM. V shed 6 bases and J 7 bases; nucleotides not matched to a gene: 13. This CDR3 contains 16 residues. The CDR3 DNA reads as TGTGCCAGCAGCCGTCCCGGGACAGGGATCGGACAGCCCCAGCATTTT. Amino acids: CASSRPGTGIGQPQHF.

V and J are TRBV7-2 and TRBJ2-3, with D possibly being TRBD1 or TRBD2 (5 bases each). This CDR3 is built from 15 residues. With 5 bases removed from V and 2 bases from J, the gap between germline ends came to 14 bases. Germline-derived CDR1 and CDR2 are SGHTA and FQGNSA. The CDR3 reads CASSPLLGTTDTQYF. The DNA for the CDR3 is TGTGCCAGCAGCCCCTTGCTAGGGACCACAGATACGCAGTATTTT.

This clone was detected only a few times. The V call is TRBV5-1, the J call TRBJ1-1; TRBD1 might be the D (6 bases). The V gene's germline CDR1 is SGHRS and CDR2 YFSETQ. The CDR3 runs 14 residues. Trimming took 0 bases from V and 5 from J, leaving 11 bases between them. DNA of the CDR3: TGCGCCAGCAGCTTGGAAGGGGGGGAAACTGAAGCTTTCTTT. It translates to CASSLEGGETEAFF.